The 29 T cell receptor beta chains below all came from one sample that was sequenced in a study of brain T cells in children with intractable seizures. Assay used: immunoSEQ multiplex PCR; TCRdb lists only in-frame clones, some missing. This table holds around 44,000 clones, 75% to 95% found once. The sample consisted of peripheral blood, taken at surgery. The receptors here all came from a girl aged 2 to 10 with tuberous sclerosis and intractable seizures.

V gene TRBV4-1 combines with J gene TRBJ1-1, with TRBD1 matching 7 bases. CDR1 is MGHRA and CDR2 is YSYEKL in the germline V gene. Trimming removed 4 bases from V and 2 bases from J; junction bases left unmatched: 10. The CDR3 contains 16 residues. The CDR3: CASSPGDRNYNTEAFF. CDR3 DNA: TGCGCCAGCAGCCCCGGGGACAGAAATTACAACACTGAAGCTTTCTTT.

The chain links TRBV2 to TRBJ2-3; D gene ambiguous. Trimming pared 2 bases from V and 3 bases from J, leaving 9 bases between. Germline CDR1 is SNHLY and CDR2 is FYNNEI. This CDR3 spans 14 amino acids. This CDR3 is CASSENPETDTQYF. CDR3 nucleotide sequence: TGTGCCAGCAGTGAAAACCCGGAGACAGATACGCAGTATTTT.

The CDR3 protein is CASSTGTGGFYEQYF. In DNA, the CDR3 is TGTGCCAGCAGTACCGGGACAGGGGGCTTCTACGAGCAGTACTTC. V is TRBV2 and J is TRBJ2-7; 12 bases align to TRBD1. J was trimmed by 3 bases and V by 5 bases; bases with no gene match: 5. There are 15 residues in the CDR3. The germline V gene encodes CDR1 SNHLY and CDR2 FYNNEI.

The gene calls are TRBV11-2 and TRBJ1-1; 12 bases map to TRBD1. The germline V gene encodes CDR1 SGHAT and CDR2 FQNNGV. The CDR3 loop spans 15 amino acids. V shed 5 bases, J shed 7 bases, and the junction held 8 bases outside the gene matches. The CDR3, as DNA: TGTGCCAGCAGCCCACCCGGGACAGGGGGCGGTGAAGCTTTCTTT. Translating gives CASSPPGTGGGEAFF.

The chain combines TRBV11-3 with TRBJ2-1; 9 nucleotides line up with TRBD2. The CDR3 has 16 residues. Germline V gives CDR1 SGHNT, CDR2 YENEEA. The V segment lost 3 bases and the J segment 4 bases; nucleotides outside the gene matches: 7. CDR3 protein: CASSLGWTSAYNEQFF. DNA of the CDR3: TGTGCCAGCAGCTTGGGCTGGACTAGCGCTTACAATGAGCAGTTCTTC.

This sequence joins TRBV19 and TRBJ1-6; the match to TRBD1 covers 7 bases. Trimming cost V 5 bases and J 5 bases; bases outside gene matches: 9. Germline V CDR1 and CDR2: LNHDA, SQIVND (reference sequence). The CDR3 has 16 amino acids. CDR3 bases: TGTGCCAGTAGTCTGACAGGGCCAGGGAATAATTCACCCCTCCACTTT. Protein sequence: CASSLTGPGNNSPLHF.

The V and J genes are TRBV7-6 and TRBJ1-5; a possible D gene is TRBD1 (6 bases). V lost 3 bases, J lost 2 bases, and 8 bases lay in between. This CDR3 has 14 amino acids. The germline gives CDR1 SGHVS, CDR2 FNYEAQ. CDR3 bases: TGTGCCAGCAGCTTGGGACACGGCAATCAGCCCCAGCATTTT. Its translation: CASSLGHGNQPQHF. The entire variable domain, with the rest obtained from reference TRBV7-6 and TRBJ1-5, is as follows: GAGVSQSPRYKVTKRGQDVALRCDPISGHVSLYWYRQALGQGPEFLTYFNYEAQQDKSGLPNDRFSAERPEGSISTLTIQRTEQRDSAMYRCASSLGHGNQPQHFGDGTRLSIL.

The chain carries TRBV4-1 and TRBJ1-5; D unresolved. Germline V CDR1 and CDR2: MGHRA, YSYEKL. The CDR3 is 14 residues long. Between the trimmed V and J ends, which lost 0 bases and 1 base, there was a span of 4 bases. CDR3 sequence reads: CASSQERSNQPQHF. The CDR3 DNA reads TGCGCCAGCAGCCAAGAAAGGAGCAATCAGCCCCAGCATTTT.

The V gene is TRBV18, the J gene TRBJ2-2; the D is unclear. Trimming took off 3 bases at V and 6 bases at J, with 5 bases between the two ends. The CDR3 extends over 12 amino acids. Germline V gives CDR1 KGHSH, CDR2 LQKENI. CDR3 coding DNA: TGTGCCAGCTCACCTAACGCCGGGGAGCTGTTTTTT. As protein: CASSPNAGELFF. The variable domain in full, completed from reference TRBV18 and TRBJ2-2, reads NAGVMQNPRHLVRRRGQEARLRCSPMKGHSHVYWYRQLPEEGLKFMVYLQKENIIDESGMPKERFSAEFPKEGPSILRIQQVVRGDSAAYFCASSPNAGELFFGEGSRLTVL.

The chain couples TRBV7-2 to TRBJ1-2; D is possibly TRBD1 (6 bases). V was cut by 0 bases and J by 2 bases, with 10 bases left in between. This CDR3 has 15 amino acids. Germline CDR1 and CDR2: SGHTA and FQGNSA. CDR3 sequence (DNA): TGTGCCAGCAGCTTAGCCGGACAGTCGAACTATGGCTACACCTTC. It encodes CASSLAGQSNYGYTF.

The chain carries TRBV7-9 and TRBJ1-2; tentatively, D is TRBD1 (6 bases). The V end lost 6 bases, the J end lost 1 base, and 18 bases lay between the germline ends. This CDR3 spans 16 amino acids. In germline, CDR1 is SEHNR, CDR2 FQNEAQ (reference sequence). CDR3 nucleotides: TGTGCCAGCAGAGCTGACCCGGGACAAATTAACTATGGCTACACCTTC. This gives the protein CASRADPGQINYGYTF.

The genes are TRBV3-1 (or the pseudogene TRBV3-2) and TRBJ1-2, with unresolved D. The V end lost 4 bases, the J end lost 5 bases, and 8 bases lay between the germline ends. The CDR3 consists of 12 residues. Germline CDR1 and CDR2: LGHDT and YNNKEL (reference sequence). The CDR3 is CASSRGEYGYTF. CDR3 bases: TGTGCCAGCAGCCGCGGGGAGTATGGCTACACCTTC.

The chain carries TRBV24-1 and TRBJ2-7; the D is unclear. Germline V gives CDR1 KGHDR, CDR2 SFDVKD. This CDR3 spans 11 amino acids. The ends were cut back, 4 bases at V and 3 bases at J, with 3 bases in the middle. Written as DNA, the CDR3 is TGTGCCACCAGTGACTACTACGAGCAGTACTTC. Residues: CATSDYYEQYF.

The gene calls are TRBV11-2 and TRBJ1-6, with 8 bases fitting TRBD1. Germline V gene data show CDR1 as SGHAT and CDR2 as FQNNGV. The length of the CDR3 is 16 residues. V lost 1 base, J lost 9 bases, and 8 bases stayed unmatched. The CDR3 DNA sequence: TGTGCCAGCAGCTTAGCCACGACAGGGGCGGGTTCACCCCTCCACTTT. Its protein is CASSLATTGAGSPLHF.

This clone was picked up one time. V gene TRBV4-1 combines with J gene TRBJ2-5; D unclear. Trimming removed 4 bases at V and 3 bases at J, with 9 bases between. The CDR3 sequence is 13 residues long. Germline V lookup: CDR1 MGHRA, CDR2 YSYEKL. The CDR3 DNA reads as TGCGCCAGCAGCCCCCGGACGGAAGAGACCCAGTACTTC. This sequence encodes CASSPRTEETQYF.

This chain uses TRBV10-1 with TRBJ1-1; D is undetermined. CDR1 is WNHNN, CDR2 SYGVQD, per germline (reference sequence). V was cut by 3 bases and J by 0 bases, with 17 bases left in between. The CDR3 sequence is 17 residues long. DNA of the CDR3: TGCGCCAGCAGTGAAGGTCTGTCGGTCGGTTTGAACACTGAAGCTTTCTTT. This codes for CASSEGLSVGLNTEAFF.

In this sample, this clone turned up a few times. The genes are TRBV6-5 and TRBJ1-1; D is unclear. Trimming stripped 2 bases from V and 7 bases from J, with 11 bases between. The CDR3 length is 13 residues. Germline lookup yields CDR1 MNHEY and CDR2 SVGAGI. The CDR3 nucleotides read TGTGCCAGCAGTTACGGGGATGTGGGTGAAGCTTTCTTT. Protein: CASSYGDVGEAFF.

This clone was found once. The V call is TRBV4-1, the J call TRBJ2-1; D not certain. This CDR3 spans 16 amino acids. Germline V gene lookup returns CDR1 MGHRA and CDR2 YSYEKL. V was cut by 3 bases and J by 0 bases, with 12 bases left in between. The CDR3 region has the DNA TGCGCCAGCAGCCATGTTAAAAAGAGCTCCTACAATGAGCAGTTCTTC. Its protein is CASSHVKKSSYNEQFF.

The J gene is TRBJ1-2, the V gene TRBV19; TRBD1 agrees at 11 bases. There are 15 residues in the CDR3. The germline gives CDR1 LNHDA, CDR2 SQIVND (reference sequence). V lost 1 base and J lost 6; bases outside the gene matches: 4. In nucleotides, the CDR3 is TGTGCCAGTAGTATAGCCAGGGACAGGGGGAATGGCTACACCTTC. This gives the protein CASSIARDRGNGYTF.

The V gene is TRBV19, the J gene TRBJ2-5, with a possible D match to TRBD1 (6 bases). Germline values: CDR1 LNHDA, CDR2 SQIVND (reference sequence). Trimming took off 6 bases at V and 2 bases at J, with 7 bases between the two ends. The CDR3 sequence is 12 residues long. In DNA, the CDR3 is TGTGCCAGTAGCCAGGGGCAAGAGACCCAGTACTTC. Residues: CASSQGQETQYF.

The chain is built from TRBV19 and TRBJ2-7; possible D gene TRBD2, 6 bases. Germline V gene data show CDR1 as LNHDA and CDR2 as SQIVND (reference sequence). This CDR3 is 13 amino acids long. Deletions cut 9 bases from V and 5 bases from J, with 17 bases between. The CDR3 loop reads CARVVGGSNEQYV. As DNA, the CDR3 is TGTGCCAGAGTGGTGGGGGGTAGTAACGAGCAGTACGTC.

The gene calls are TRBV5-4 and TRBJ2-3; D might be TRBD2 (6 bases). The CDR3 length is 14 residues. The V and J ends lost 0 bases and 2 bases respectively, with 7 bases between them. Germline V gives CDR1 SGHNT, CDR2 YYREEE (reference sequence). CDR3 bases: TGTGCCAGCAGCTTGGGCGGGGACACAGATACGCAGTATTTT. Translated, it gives CASSLGGDTDTQYF.

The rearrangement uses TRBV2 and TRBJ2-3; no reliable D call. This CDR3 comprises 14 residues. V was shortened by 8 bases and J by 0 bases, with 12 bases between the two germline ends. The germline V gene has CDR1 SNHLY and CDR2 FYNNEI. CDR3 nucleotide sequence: TGTGCCAGCTATGGGTCGCCTAGCACAGATACGCAGTATTTT. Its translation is CASYGSPSTDTQYF.

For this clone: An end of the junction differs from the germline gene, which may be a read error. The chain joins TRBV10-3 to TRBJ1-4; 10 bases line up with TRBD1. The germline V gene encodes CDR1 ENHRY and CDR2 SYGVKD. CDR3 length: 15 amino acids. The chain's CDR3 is CAISERQGANEKLFF. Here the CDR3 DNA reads TGTGCCATCAGTGAGCGACAGGGGGCTAACGAAAAACTGTTTTTT.

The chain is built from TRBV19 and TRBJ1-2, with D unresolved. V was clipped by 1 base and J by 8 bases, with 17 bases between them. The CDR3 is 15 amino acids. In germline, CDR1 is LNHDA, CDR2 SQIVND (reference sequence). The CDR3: CASSIGLLLTGGYTF. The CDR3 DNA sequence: TGTGCCAGTAGTATAGGCCTTCTTTTAACTGGCGGCTACACCTTC.

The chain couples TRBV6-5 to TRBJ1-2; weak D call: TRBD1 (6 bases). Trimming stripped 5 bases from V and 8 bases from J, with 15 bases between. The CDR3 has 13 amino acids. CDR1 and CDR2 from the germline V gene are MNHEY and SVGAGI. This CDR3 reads CASSPQGLSGYTF. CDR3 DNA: TGTGCCAGCAGTCCTCAGGGGCTTTCGGGCTACACCTTC.

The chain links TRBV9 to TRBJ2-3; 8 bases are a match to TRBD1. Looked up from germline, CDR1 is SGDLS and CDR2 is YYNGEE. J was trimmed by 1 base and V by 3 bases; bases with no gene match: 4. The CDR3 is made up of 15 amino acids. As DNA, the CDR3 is TGTGCCAGCAGCGAGTCGACAGGGGGCACAGATACGCAGTATTTT. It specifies CASSESTGGTDTQYF.

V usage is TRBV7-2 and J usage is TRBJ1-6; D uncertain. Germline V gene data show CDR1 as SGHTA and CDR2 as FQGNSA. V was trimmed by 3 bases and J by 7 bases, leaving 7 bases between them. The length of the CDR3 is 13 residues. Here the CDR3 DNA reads TGTGCCAGCAGCTTCGACTGGAATTCACCCCTCCACTTT. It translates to CASSFDWNSPLHF. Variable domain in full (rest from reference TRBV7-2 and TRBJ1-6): GAGVSQSPSNKVTEKGKDVELRCDPISGHTALYWYRQSLGQGLEFLIYFQGNSAPDKSGLPSDRFSAERTGGSVSTLTIQRTQQEDSAVYLCASSFDWNSPLHFGNGTRLTVT.

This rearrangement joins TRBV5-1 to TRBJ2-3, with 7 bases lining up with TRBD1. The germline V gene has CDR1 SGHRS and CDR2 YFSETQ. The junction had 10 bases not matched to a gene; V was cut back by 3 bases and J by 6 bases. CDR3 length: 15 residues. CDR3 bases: TGCGCCAGCAGCTCCAGGGGGAAGGCCCCGGATACGCAGTATTTT. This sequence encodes CASSSRGKAPDTQYF.